This T cell receptor (beta chain) was recorded in a study of OX40 agonist ivuxolimab in advanced cancers. Study-wide context: The study gave patients intravenous ivuxolimab at 0.01 to 10 mg/kg every 2 weeks. Previous treatment with anti-PD-1, anti-PD-L1 or anti-CTLA-4 therapy was allowed; 40% had received some. Overall study findings and caveats: Both blood CD4+ and CD8+ T cells showed clonal growth by week 6 at 0.1 to 3.0 mg/kg.

The ends were cut back, 3 bases at V and 1 base at J, with 13 bases in the middle. Germline V gene lookup returns CDR1 SGHNT and CDR2 YYREEE (reference sequence). The CDR3 sequence is 15 residues long. Sequencing was performed with immunoSEQ multiplex PCR; in TCRdb, only in-frame clones are kept and a portion is missing. The profile shows fewer than 60,000 clones, 80% to 90% of them singletons. In regard to this clone: Antigen specificity is unknown.

The chain is built from TRBV5-4 and TRBJ1-2; D perhaps matches TRBD1 (6 bases). This receptor was identified in an adult with an advanced solid tumor such as melanoma, head and neck, liver or kidney cancer. The sample was CD4+ or CD8+ T cells sorted from blood, taken in a trial of the OX40 agonist ivuxolimab. The CDR3 DNA sequence: TGTGCCAGCAGCTCCGGGGGGGCCTATAACTATGGCTACACCTTC. It is translated as CASSSGGAYNYGYTF.